This note documents a single TCR beta chain sequence. Use of 60 Vbeta and 13 Jbeta primers characterized the PCR. Here immunoSEQ multiplex PCR was the method, and the copy in TCRdb shows in-frame clones only, minus some. The data contain approximately 120,000 clones, roughly 81% of them singletons. Trimming removed 1 base at V and 6 bases at J, with 7 bases between. The CDR3 has 13 residues. CDR1 and CDR2 from the germline V gene are KGHSH and LQKENI. This specimen comes from a study of cytomegalovirus exposure and HLA in healthy donors. The chain joins TRBV18 to TRBJ2-1; D may be TRBD2 (5 bases). The receptor was isolated from a woman aged 30 to 39 in good health and CMV-seronegative. The source material was PBMCs. The CDR3 region is CASSPLEVNEQFF. The CDR3 DNA is TGTGCCAGCTCACCACTGGAGGTCAATGAGCAGTTCTTC.